These 20 T cell receptor beta chains originate from one sample sequenced in a study of cytomegalovirus exposure and HLA in healthy donors. The PCR had 60 Vbeta and 13 Jbeta primers. Sequencing used immunoSEQ multiplex PCR; TCRdb keeps in-frame clones, though not all of them. In the table there are 95,000 to 150,000 clones, approximately 80% of which are singletons. The sample was PBMCs. The receptor source for this set is a man younger than 30 in good health and CMV-seronegative.

This chain connects TRBV18 to TRBJ1-1; D is unresolved. The germline V and J ends were trimmed by 3 bases and 1 base, with 12 bases remaining between them. Germline V gene data show CDR1 as KGHSH and CDR2 as LQKENI. The length of the CDR3 is 15 residues. DNA for the CDR3: TGTGCCAGCTCACCTCTTCACCCGCGGAACACTGAAGCTTTCTTT. Amino acids: CASSPLHPRNTEAFF.

This chain connects TRBV9 to TRBJ1-2; tentatively, D is TRBD1 (5 bases). Looked up from germline, CDR1 is SGDLS and CDR2 is YYNGEE. V was shortened by 4 bases and J by 0 bases, with 22 bases between the two germline ends. CDR3 size: 18 residues. The CDR3 spells CASSSGGTSVNSNYGYTF. The CDR3 nucleotides read TGTGCCAGCAGCTCGGGAGGGACGTCGGTTAACTCTAACTATGGCTACACCTTC.

In this sample, this clone turned up once. A junction boundary mismatches the germline segment, possibly from a read error. The V gene is TRBV18, the J gene TRBJ1-2; TRBD1 agrees at 10 bases. The CDR3 contains 16 residues. Germline CDR1 reads KGHSH; CDR2 reads LQKENI. CDR3 in amino acids: CASSPGTGAPNNGYTF. The CDR3 DNA follows: TGTGCCAGCTCACCAGGGACAGGGGCCCCTAACAATGGCTACACCTTC.

The chain links TRBV2 to TRBJ1-2; tentative D call: TRBD1 (5 bases). The CDR3 spans 10 residues. CDR1 SNHLY and CDR2 FYNNEI come from the germline V gene. The V gene lost 8 bases and the J gene lost 10 bases, with 11 bases spanning the gap. DNA for the CDR3: TGTGCCAGCCGCCAGGGCGACTACACCTTC. Protein sequence: CASRQGDYTF.

J is TRBJ1-2 and V is TRBV11-2, with D maybe TRBD1 (6 bases). The CDR3 spans 16 residues. Germline loops: CDR1 SGHAT, CDR2 FQNNGV. Trimming stripped 2 bases from V and 0 bases from J, with 13 bases between. The CDR3 DNA reads TGTGCCAGCAGCTTACAGGACAGCGCTGCTAACTATGGCTACACCTTC. Its protein is CASSLQDSAANYGYTF.

Comments on this clone: A junction boundary mismatches the germline segment, possibly from a read error. The chain has TRBV7-9 and TRBJ2-7, with 10 bases aligning to TRBD2. The CDR3 contains 13 residues. The germline CDR1 and CDR2 sequences are SEHNR and FQNEAQ (reference sequence). The CDR3 reads CSSSQRTSGEQYF. The DNA of the CDR3 is TGTTCCAGCAGCCAAAGGACTAGCGGCGAGCAGTACTTC.

The rearrangement uses TRBV7-9 and TRBJ1-2; 11 bases align to TRBD1. Losses at the gene ends were 1 base for V and 8 bases for J; bases not matched to a gene: 6. Germline CDR1 SEHNR, CDR2 FQNEAQ (reference sequence). The CDR3 totals 15 residues. The CDR3 DNA sequence: TGTGCCAGCAGCTTAGTTGGGACAGGGGGTCACGGCTACACCTTC. It specifies CASSLVGTGGHGYTF.

This clone appeared once. The V and J genes are TRBV4-1 and TRBJ2-7; possible D gene TRBD1, 6 bases. This CDR3 comprises 14 residues. Trimming left V 3 bases short and J 6 bases short, with 15 bases between. Germline assignment: CDR1 MGHRA and CDR2 YSYEKL. The CDR3 sequence is CASSQMDRATEQYF. Here the CDR3 DNA reads TGCGCCAGCAGCCAGATGGACAGAGCTACCGAGCAGTACTTC.

The chain carries TRBV6-4 and TRBJ2-1; TRBD2 aligns across 16 bases. The germline gives CDR1 MRHNA, CDR2 SNTAGT. J gave up 8 bases and V 4 bases, and 2 bases lay outside the gene matches. The CDR3 runs 15 residues. CDR3: CASSAGLAGGHEQFF. DNA for the CDR3: TGTGCCAGCAGTGCGGGACTAGCGGGGGGGCATGAGCAGTTCTTC.

The chain uses TRBV19 and TRBJ2-7, with no clear D. Germline V lookup: CDR1 LNHDA, CDR2 SQIVND (reference sequence). V dropped 4 bases and J dropped 0 bases, with 10 bases sitting between them. This CDR3 comprises 14 residues. Here the CDR3 DNA reads TGTGCCAGTAGTAGCTCAGGTTTCTCCTACGAGCAGTACTTC. Residues: CASSSSGFSYEQYF.

This clone was observed a single time. The V and J genes are TRBV18 and TRBJ1-1; 7 nucleotides align to TRBD1. Germline V lookup: CDR1 KGHSH, CDR2 LQKENI. CDR3 length: 13 amino acids. The J segment lost 7 bases and the V segment lost 2 bases, leaving 4 bases of the junction unmatched. The CDR3: CASSPEGQNEAFF. For the CDR3, the DNA is TGTGCCAGCTCACCAGAGGGACAGAATGAAGCTTTCTTT.

The rearrangement uses TRBV4-3 and TRBJ2-1; D remains unclear. Trimming took 3 bases from V and 2 from J, leaving 5 bases between them. This CDR3 comprises 13 residues. Germline V lookup: CDR1 LGHNA, CDR2 YSLEER. The CDR3 DNA sequence: TGCGCCAGCAGCCATCTCGCCTACAATGAGCAGTTCTTC. As protein: CASSHLAYNEQFF.

V usage is TRBV5-3 and J usage is TRBJ2-7, with 7 bases matching TRBD1. TRBV5-3 is treated as an ORF (open reading frame) with a function not yet certain. The CDR3 loop spans 21 amino acids. V was pared by 0 bases and J by 7 bases, with 28 bases of the junction left unmatched. The CDR3 sequence: CARSLERGPFLKRHKMGEQYF. CDR3 DNA sequence: TGTGCCAGAAGCTTGGAGAGGGGGCCATTCCTAAAGCGCCATAAAATGGGTGAGCAGTACTTC.

This sequence joins TRBV6-6 and TRBJ1-1, with D unresolved. Trimming removed 1 base from V and 3 bases from J, with 12 bases in between. Germline V CDR1 and CDR2: MNHNY, SVGAGI (reference sequence). CDR3 length: 15 amino acids. In DNA, the CDR3 is TGTGCCAGCAGTTACTGGCTCCGGGAGGACACTGAAGCTTTCTTT. Protein sequence: CASSYWLREDTEAFF.

This chain connects TRBV11-2 to TRBJ1-2; 7 positions match TRBD1. After removal of 5 bases from V and 0 bases from J, the junction contained 6 bases not matched to a gene. CDR3 length: 15 residues. Germline V gene lookup returns CDR1 SGHAT and CDR2 FQNNGV. CDR3 region: CASSGDSRANYGYTF. The CDR3 DNA sequence: TGTGCCAGCAGCGGGGACAGCCGAGCTAACTATGGCTACACCTTC.

The rearrangement links TRBV19 to TRBJ2-1; 8 nucleotides align to TRBD1. V lost 1 base to trimming and J lost 9 bases; unmatched junction nucleotides: 2. Germline V gene sequence: CDR1 LNHDA, CDR2 SQIVND (reference sequence). CDR3 length: 13 amino acids. This chain's CDR3 is CASSIGTGGEQFF. The CDR3 DNA reads TGTGCCAGTAGTATAGGAACAGGGGGTGAGCAGTTCTTC.

This chain links TRBV10-1 with TRBJ1-1, with TRBD1 matching 9 bases. The CDR3 is 16 residues long. The J segment lost 4 bases and the V segment lost 10 bases, leaving 16 bases of the junction unmatched. CDR1 is WNHNN, CDR2 SYGVQD, per germline (reference sequence). CDR3 amino acids: CANSPLTGGGATEAFF. The DNA for the CDR3 is TGCGCCAACTCCCCCCTTACAGGGGGCGGTGCCACTGAAGCTTTCTTT.

This chain joins TRBV7-3 and TRBJ2-1; 7 bases map to TRBD2. The trim removed 0 bases at V and 9 bases at J, leaving 14 bases unmatched. The germline CDR1 and CDR2 sequences are SGHTA and FQGTGA. This CDR3 is built from 17 residues. Here the CDR3 DNA reads TGTGCCAGCAGCTTAACGTCCGCGGTAGCGGGTGGCGCTGAGCAGTTCTTC. The encoded protein is CASSLTSAVAGGAEQFF. Variable domain in full (rest from reference TRBV7-3 and TRBJ2-1): GAGVSQTPSNKVTEKGKYVELRCDPISGHTALYWYRQSLGQGPEFLIYFQGTGAADDSGLPNDRFFAVRPEGSVSTLKIQRTERGDSAVYLCASSLTSAVAGGAEQFFGPGTRLTVL.

This clone was observed a few times. The chain joins TRBV2 to TRBJ2-3; TRBD2 is a possible D gene (5 bases). Germline values: CDR1 SNHLY, CDR2 FYNNEI. Trimming left V 6 bases short and J 0 bases short, with 22 bases between. This CDR3 comprises 18 residues. In nucleotides, the CDR3 is TGTGCCAGCAGCCTAACTAGGGCTCTAAAAACTAGCACAGATACGCAGTATTTT. Translating gives CASSLTRALKTSTDTQYF.

This clone showed up just a few times. This sequence joins TRBV25-1 and TRBJ1-2; D perhaps matches TRBD1 (5 bases). This CDR3 has 18 amino acids. V was clipped by 5 bases and J by 0 bases, with 22 bases between them. Germline V gives CDR1 MGHDK, CDR2 SYGVNS. The CDR3 DNA follows: TGTGCCAGCAGTTCACCCAGGCAGGGTAGCCCCCCTAACTATGGCTACACCTTC. Its translation is CASSSPRQGSPPNYGYTF.